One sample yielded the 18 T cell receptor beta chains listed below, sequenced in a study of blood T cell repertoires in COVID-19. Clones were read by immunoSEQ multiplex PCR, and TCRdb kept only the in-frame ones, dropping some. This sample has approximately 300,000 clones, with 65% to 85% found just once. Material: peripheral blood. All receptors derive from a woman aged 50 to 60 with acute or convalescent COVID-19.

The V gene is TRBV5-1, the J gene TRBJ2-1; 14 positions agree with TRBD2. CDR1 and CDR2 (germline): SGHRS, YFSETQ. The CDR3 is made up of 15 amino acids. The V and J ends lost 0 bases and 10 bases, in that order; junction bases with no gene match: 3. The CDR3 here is CASSLGTSGGREQFF. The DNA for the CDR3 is TGCGCCAGCAGCTTGGGGACTAGCGGGGGGCGGGAGCAGTTCTTC.

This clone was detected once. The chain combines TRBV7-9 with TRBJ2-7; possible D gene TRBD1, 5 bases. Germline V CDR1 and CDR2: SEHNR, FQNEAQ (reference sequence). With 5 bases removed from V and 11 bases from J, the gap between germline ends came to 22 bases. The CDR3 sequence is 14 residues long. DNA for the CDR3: TGTGCCAGCAGCGATGATAGTAGGGGCAATTTTGAGTACTTC. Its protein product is CASSDDSRGNFEYF. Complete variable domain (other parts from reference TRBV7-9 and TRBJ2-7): DTGVSQNPRHKITKRGQNVTFRCDPISEHNRLYWYRQTLGQGPEFLTYFQNEAQLEKSRLLSDRFSAERPKGSFSTLEIQRTEQGDSAMYLCASSDDSRGNFEYFGPGTRLTVT.

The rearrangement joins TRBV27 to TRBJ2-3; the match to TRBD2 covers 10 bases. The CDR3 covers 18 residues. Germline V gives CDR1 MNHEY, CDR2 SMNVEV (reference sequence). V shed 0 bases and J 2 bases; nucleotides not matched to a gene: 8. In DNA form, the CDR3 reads TGTGCCAGCAGTTTATCTAGGGCTAGCGGGAGTACCACAGATACGCAGTATTTT. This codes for CASSLSRASGSTTDTQYF.

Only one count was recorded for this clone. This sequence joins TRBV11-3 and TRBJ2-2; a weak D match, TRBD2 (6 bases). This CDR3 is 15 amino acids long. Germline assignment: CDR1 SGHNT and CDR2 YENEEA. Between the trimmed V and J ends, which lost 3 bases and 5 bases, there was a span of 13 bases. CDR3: CASSFGLARTGELFF. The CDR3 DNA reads TGTGCCAGCAGCTTTGGGCTAGCGAGAACCGGGGAGCTGTTTTTT.

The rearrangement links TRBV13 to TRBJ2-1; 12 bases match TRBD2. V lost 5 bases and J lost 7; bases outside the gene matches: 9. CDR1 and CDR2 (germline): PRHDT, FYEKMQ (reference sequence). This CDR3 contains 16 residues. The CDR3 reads CASSLTLAGGKNEQFF. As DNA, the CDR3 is TGTGCCAGCAGCCTCACACTAGCGGGAGGTAAAAATGAGCAGTTCTTC.

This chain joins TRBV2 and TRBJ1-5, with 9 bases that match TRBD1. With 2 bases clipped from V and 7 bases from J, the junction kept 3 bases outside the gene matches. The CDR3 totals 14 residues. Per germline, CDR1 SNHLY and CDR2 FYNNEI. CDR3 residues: CASSEYTGGQPQHF. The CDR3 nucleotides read TGTGCCAGCAGTGAATATACAGGGGGCCAGCCCCAGCATTTT.

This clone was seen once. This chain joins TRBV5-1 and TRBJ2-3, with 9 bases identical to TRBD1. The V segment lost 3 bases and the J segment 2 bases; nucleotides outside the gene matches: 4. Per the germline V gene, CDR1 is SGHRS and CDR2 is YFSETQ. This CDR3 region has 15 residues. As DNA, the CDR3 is TGCGCCAGCAGCTCGGACAGGGGAGACACAGATACGCAGTATTTT. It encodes CASSSDRGDTDTQYF. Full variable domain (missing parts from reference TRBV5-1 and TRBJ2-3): KAGVTQTPRYLIKTRGQQVTLSCSPISGHRSVSWYQQTPGQGLQFLFEYFSETQRNKGNFPGRFSGRQFSNSRSEMNVSTLELGDSALYLCASSSDRGDTDTQYFGPGTRLTVL.

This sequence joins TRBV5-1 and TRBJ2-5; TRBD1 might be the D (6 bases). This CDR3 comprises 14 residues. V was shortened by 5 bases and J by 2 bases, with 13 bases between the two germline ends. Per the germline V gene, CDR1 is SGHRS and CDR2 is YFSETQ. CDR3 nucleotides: TGCGCCAGCAGTCCCACCGGACAGCAAGAGACCCAGTACTTC. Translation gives CASSPTGQQETQYF.

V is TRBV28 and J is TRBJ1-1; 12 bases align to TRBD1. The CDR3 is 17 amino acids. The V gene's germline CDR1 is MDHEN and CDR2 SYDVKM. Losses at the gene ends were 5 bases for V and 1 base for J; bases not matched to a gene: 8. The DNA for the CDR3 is TGTGCCAGCAGTCCGGCCGGGACAGGGGGCCGGAACACTGAAGCTTTCTTT. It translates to CASSPAGTGGRNTEAFF. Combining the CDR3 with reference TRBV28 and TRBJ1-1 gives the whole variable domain DVKVTQSSRYLVKRTGEKVFLECVQDMDHENMFWYRQDPGLGLRLIYFSYDVKMKEKGDIPEGYSVSREKKERFSLILESASTNQTSMYLCASSPAGTGGRNTEAFFGQGTRLTVV.

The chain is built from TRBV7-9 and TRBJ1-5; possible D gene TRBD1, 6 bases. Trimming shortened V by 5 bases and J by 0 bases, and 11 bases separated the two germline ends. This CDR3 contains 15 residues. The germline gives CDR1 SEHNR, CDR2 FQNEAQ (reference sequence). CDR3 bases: TGTGCCAGCAGCCCAGGGGATTATAGCAATCAGCCCCAGCATTTT. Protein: CASSPGDYSNQPQHF.

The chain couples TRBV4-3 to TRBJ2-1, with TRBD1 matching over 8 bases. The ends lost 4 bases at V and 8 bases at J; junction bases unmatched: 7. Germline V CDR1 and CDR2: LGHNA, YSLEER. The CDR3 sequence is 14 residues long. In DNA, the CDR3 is TGCGCCAGCAGCCTGGAGACAGGGGAAGATGAGCAGTTCTTC. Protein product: CASSLETGEDEQFF.

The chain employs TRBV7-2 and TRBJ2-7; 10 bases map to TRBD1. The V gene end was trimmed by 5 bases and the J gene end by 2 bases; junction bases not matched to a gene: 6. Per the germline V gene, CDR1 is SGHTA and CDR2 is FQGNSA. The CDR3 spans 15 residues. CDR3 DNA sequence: TGTGCCAGCAGCCCTAGGACAGGGGGGACCTACGAGCAGTACTTC. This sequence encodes CASSPRTGGTYEQYF.

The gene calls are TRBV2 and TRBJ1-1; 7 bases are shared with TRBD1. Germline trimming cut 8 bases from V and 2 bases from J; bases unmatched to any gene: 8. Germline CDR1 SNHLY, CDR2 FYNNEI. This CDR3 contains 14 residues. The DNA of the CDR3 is TGTGCCAGCCACCTACAGGGGTCAAACACTGAAGCTTTCTTT. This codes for CASHLQGSNTEAFF.

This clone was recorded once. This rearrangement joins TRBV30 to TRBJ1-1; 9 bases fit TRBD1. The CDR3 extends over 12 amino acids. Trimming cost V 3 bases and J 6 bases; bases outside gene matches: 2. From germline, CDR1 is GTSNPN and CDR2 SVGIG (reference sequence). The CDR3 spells CAWRTGGPEAFF. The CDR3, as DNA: TGTGCCTGGAGGACAGGGGGTCCTGAAGCTTTCTTT.

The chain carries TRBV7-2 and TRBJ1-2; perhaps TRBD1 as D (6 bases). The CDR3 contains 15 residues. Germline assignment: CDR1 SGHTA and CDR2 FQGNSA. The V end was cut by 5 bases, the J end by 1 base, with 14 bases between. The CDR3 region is CASSPRAGDNYGYTF. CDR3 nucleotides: TGTGCCAGCAGCCCCCGGGCAGGGGATAACTATGGCTACACCTTC.

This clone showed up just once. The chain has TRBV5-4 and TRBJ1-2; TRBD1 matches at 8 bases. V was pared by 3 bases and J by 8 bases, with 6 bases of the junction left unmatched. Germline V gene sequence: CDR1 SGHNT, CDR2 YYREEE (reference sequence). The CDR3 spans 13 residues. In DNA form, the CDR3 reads TGTGCCAGCAGCTACCAGGGGGCGGAGGGCTACACCTTC. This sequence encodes CASSYQGAEGYTF.

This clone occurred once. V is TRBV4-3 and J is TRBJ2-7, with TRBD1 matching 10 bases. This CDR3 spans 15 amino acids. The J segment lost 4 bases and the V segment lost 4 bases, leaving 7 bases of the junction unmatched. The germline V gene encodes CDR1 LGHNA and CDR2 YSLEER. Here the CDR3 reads CASSPATGGLYEQYF. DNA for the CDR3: TGCGCCAGCAGCCCCGCGACAGGGGGCTTATACGAGCAGTACTTC.

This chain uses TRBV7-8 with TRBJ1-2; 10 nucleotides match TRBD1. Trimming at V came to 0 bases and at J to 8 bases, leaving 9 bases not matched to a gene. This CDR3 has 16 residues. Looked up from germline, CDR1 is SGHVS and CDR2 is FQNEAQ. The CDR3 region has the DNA TGTGCCAGCAGCTTAGCTGCGGGACAGGGGAATAGGGGCTACACCTTC. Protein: CASSLAAGQGNRGYTF. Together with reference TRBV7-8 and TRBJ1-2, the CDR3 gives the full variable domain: GAGVSQSPRYKVAKRGQDVALRCDPISGHVSLFWYQQALGQGPEFLTYFQNEAQLDKSGLPSDRFFAERPEGSVSTLKIQRTQQEDSAVYLCASSLAAGQGNRGYTFGSGTRLTVV.